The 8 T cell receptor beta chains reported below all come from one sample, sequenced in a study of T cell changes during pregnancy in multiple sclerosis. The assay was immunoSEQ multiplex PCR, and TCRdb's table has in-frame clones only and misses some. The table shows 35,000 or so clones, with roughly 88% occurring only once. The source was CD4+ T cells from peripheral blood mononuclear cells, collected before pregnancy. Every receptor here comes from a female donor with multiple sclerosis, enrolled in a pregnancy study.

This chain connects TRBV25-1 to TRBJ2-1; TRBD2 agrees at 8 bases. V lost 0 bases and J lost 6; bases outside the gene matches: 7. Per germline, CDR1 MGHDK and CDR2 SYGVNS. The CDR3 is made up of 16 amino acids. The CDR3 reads CASSEYNGRAFNEQFF. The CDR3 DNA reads TGTGCCAGCAGTGAATATAACGGGAGGGCCTTCAATGAGCAGTTCTTC.

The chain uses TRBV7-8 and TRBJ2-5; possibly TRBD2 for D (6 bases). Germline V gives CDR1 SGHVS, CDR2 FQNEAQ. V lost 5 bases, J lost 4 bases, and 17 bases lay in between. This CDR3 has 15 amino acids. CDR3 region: CASSPPLREGETQYF. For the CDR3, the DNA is TGTGCCAGCAGCCCCCCGTTGCGGGAAGGAGAGACCCAGTACTTC. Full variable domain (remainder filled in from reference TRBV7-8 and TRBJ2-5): GAGVSQSPRYKVAKRGQDVALRCDPISGHVSLFWYQQALGQGPEFLTYFQNEAQLDKSGLPSDRFFAERPEGSVSTLKIQRTQQEDSAVYLCASSPPLREGETQYFGPGTRLLVL.

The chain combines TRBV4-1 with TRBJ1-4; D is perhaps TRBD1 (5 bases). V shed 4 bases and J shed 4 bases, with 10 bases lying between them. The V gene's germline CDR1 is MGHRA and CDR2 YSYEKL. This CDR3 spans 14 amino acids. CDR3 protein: CASSRGQGNEKLFF. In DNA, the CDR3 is TGCGCCAGCAGCCGCGGTCAGGGTAATGAAAAACTGTTTTTT.

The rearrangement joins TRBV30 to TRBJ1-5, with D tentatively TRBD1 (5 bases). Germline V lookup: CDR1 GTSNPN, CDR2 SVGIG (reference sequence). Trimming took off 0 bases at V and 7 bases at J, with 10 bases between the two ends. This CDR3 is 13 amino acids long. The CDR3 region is CAWSVREGQPQHF. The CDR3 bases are TGTGCCTGGAGTGTCAGGGAGGGCCAGCCCCAGCATTTT. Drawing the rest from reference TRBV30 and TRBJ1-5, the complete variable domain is SQTIHQWPATLVQPVGSPLSLECTVEGTSNPNLYWYRQAAGRGLQLLFYSVGIGQISSEVPQNLSASRPQDRQFILSSKKLLLSDSGFYLCAWSVREGQPQHFGDGTRLSIL.

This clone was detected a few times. CDR3 sequence: CASSTADSLLKQYF. In nucleotides, the CDR3 is TGTGCCAGCAGTACCGCAGACAGTCTGTTAAAGCAGTACTTC. The chain combines TRBV28 with TRBJ2-7, with D perhaps TRBD1 (5 bases). Trimming left V 5 bases short and J 8 bases short, with 19 bases between. CDR1 MDHEN and CDR2 SYDVKM come from the germline V gene. The CDR3 is 14 residues long. Full variable domain (outside the CDR3, taken from reference TRBV28 and TRBJ2-7): DVKVTQSSRYLVKRTGEKVFLECVQDMDHENMFWYRQDPGLGLRLIYFSYDVKMKEKGDIPEGYSVSREKKERFSLILESASTNQTSMYLCASSTADSLLKQYFGPGTRLTVT.

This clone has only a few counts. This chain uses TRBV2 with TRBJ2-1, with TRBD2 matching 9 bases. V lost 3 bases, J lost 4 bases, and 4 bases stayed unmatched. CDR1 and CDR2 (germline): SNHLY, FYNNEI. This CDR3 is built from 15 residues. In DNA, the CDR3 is TGTGCCAGCAGTGAGGGTCTAGCGGGATACAATGAGCAGTTCTTC. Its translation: CASSEGLAGYNEQFF.

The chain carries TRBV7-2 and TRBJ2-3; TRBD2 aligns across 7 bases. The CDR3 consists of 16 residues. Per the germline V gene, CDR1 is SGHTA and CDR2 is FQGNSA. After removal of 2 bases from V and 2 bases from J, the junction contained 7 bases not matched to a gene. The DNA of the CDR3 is TGTGCCAGCAGCTTATTTGGCGGGAGAAACACAGATACGCAGTATTTT. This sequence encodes CASSLFGGRNTDTQYF.

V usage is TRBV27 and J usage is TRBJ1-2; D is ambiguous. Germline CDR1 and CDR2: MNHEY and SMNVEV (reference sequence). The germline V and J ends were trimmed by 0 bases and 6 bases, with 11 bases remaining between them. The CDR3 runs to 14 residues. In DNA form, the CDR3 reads TGTGCCAGCAGTTTATCCGGGAATTTTGATGGCTACACCTTC. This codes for CASSLSGNFDGYTF.